The following is a T cell receptor (beta chain) sequence with its context. Original data processing: Estimated nucleated cell counts came from reference gene primer amplification. TCRdb keeps only in-frame clones here, not all; method: immunoSEQ multiplex PCR. That table is the source of V, J and clone size, and D and trimming were worked out from the DNA. The table shows under 130,000 clones, with approximately 79% occurring only once. Per germline, CDR1 SGHRS and CDR2 YFSETQ. This CDR3 is built from 15 residues. J lost 4 bases, V lost 4 bases, and 9 bases had no gene match. The sample is drawn from a study of blood T cell repertoires in COVID-19. On the study more broadly: Both acute and convalescent COVID-19 samples were obtained from the United States, Italy and Spain. Nucleic acid was either cDNA or gDNA, and it came from T cells, B-cell-depleted T cells, or PBMCs.

This clonotype was sampled from a man in his sixties or seventies with active or convalescent COVID-19. The chain is built from TRBV5-1 and TRBJ2-5; 8 nucleotides line up with TRBD1. Sequenced sample: peripheral blood. CDR3 sequence: CASSLNGQGGETQYF. The DNA for the CDR3 is TGCGCCAGCAGCCTCAACGGACAGGGAGGAGAGACCCAGTACTTC.